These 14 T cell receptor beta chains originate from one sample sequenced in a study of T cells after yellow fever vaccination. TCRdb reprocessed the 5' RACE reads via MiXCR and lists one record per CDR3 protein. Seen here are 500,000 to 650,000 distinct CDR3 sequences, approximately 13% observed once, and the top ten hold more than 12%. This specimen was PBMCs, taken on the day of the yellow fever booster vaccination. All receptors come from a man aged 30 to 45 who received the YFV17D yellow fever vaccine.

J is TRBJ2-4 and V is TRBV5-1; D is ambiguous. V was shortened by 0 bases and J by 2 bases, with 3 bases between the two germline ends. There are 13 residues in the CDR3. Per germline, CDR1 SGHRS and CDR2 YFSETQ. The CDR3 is CASSLDSKNIQYF. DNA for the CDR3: TGCGCCAGCAGCTTGGATTCCAAAAACATTCAGTACTTC.

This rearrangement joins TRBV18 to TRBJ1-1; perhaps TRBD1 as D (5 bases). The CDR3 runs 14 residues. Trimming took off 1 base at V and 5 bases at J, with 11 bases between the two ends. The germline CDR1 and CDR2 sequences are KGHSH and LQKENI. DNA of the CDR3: TGTGCCAGCTCACCACAGGAAAGGGGAACTGAAGCTTTCTTT. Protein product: CASSPQERGTEAFF.

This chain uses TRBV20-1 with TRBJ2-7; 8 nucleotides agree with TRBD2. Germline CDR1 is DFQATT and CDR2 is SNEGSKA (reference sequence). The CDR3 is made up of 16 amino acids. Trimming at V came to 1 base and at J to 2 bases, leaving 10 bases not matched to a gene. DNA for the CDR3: TGCAGTGCTAGAGCGCCCGGGAGGGCAAGGGCCTACGAGCAGTACTTC. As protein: CSARAPGRARAYEQYF.

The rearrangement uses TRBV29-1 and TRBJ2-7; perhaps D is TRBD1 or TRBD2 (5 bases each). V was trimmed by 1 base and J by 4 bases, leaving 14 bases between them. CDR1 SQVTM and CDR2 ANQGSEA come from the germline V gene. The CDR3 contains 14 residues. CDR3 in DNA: TGCAGCGTTGAAGGGGACCGCGATAATTACGAGCAGTACTTC. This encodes CSVEGDRDNYEQYF.

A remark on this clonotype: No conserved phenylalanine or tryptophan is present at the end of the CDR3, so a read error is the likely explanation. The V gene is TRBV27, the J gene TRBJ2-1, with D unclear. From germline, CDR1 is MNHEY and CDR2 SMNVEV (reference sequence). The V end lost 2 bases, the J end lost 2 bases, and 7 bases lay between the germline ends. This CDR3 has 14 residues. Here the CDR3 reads CASSLPSPYNEQFS. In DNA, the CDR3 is TGTGCCAGCAGTTTACCCTCCCCCTACAATGAGCAGTTCTCC.

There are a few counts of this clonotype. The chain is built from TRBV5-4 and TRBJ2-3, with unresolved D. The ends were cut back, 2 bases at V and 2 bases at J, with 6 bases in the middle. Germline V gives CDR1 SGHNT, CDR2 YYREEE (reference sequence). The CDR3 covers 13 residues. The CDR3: CASSFAATDTQYF. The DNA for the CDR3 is TGTGCCAGCAGCTTCGCAGCCACAGATACGCAGTATTTT.

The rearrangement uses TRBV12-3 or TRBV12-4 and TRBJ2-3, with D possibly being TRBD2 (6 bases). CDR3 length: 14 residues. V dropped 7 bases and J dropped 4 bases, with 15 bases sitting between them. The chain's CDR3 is CASNRGNSADTQYF. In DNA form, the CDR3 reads TGTGCCAGCAACCGGGGGAATTCGGCAGATACGCAGTATTTT.

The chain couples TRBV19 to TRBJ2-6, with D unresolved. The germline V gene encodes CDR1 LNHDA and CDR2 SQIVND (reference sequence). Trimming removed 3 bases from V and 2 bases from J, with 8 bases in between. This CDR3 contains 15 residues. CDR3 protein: CASSIPTPGANVLTF. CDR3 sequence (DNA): TGTGCCAGTAGTATTCCGACTCCTGGGGCCAACGTCCTGACTTTC.

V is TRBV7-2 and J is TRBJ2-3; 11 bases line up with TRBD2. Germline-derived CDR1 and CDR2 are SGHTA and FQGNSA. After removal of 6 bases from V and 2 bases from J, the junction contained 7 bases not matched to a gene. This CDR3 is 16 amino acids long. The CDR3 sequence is CASRPGLAEPTDTQYF. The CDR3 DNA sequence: TGTGCCAGCAGGCCGGGACTAGCGGAACCCACAGATACGCAGTATTTT.

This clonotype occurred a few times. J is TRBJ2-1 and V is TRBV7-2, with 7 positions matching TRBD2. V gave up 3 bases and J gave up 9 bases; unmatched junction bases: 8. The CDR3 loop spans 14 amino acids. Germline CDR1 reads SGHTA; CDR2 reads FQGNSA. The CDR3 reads CASSFTTSVTEQFF. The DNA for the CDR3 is TGTGCCAGCAGCTTTACCACTAGCGTTACTGAGCAGTTCTTC.

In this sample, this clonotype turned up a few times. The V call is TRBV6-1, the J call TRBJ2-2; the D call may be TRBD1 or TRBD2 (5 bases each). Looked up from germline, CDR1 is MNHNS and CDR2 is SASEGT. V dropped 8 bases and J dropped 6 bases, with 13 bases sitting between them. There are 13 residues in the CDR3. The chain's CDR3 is CASGSTGPGELFF. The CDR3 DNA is TGTGCCAGCGGGTCAACGGGGCCCGGGGAGCTGTTTTTT.

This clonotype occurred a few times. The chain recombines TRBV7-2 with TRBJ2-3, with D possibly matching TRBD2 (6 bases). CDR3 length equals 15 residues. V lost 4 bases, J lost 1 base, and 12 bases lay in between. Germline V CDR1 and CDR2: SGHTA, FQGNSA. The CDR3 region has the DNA TGTGCCAGCAGCTCACGAGGCGGGGGCACAGATACGCAGTATTTT. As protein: CASSSRGGGTDTQYF.

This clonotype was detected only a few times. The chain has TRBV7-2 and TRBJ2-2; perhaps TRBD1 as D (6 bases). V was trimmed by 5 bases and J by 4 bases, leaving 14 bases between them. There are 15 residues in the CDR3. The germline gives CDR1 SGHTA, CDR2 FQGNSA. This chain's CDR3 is CASSVRQAFTGELFF. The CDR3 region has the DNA TGTGCCAGCAGCGTCCGACAGGCGTTCACCGGGGAGCTGTTTTTT.

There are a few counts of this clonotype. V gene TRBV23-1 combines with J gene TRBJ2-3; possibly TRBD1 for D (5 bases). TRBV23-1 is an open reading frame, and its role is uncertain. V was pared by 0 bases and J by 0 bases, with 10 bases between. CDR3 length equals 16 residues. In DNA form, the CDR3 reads TGCGCCAGCAGTCAATCGAGACAGAGAAGCACAGATACGCAGTATTTT. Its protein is CASSQSRQRSTDTQYF.